This T cell receptor beta chain was profiled in a study of blood T cell repertoires in COVID-19 (TCRdb year 2020). In the study overall: The collaborator samples originated in the United States, Italy and Spain and spanned the acute and convalescent phases of COVID-19. The prospective study material was composed of cDNA or gDNA derived from T cells, B-cell-depleted T cells, or PBMCs. Subjects who had been exposed to COVID-19, were actively infected with it, or had recovered from it provided the deeply sampled blood TCRbeta repertoires that made up the dataset. A freely available public database, intended as a resource for researchers studying the immune response to SARS-CoV-2, is where the repertoires were released. Samples came from the ongoing ImmuneRACE study (first 160 participants) plus 1,254 subjects from 6 global collaborators. The sample metadata nearly always contained a de-identified subject ID, COVID-19 status, age in years and sex. Where available, HLA class I and class II types were obtained from metadata supplied by the sample provider rather than from assay-based typing. What the research found in general, with its limitations: How much clinical and demographic metadata was included differed by source and by participant, and the metadata was provided uncurated.

The cysteine opens and the phenylalanine closes a CDR3 of 15 amino acids. Solely the CDR3 DNA is kept, with 45 bases framed from the first base. Trimmed from V: 3 bases; trimmed from J: 10 bases; junction bases lacking a gene match: 13. From the germline V gene (reference sequence), CDR1 is LNHDA and CDR2 is SQIVND. TCRbeta CDR3 regions were amplified from genomic DNA using the immunoSEQ Assay, a bias-controlled multiplex PCR. Regarding the original processing steps: Within the assay, amplification of reference gene primers was used to estimate how many nucleated cells each sample contained. Sequence reads were collapsed and filtered to measure the absolute abundance of every unique TCRbeta CDR3 rearrangement. For each sample, productive Simpson clonality was calculated by taking the square root of Simpson's diversity index across productive rearrangements. Imported from immuneACCESS, the table was reduced by TCRdb to in-frame sequences with V and J called. These copies leave out some clones; in studies compared against another copy, an unresolved V gene accounts for under half, and the cause of the remainder is not known. That table is the source of V, J and clone size, and D and trimming were worked out from the DNA. The sample table contains hundreds of thousands of clones; only one count was recorded for around four fifths of them. The top ten constitute 4.1% of the sample.

As for this clone: Its antigen specificity is not known. No clone much larger than this one lies a single base away; base qualities are absent.

Participants in the prospective study were enrolled through a virtual design, were aged roughly 18 to 100 years, and lived in about 25 United States geographic areas. To assign participants to cohorts, the prospective study relied on clinical history that participants themselves reported in a screening survey and a study questionnaire. In the prospective study, mobile phlebotomists collected whole blood, serum and a nasopharyngeal or oropharyngeal swab from each participant. Prospective study participants could optionally give additional blood draws and questionnaires over a roughly 2-month period. Prospective study blood samples were shipped either frozen or at room temperature before DNA extraction.

The specimen was PBMCs or T cells enriched from blood (not recorded which). This chain joins TRBV19 to TRBJ1-1; 8 bases in the middle match TRBD1. The TCR originated in a man aged 30 to 39 with acute COVID-19. This receptor carries the CDR3 CASSIPGQGASAAFF. Here is the DNA: TGTGCCAGTAGTATCCCCGGACAGGGTGCTTCGGCAGCTTTCTTT.